One T cell receptor (beta chain) is described in this entry. Its specificity is unknown. This sample was included in a study of monozygotic twins with inflammatory bowel disease. Findings and limits, study-wide: People with IBD had fewer clonotypes in common with others than healthy twins did, especially with disease activity. Differences in immunosuppressive treatment may have been a source of added variability in patient repertoires. A lone strong IBD-associated signal or clonotype found no support.

With the 5' RACE reads reprocessed, TCRdb shows one record per CDR3 protein and no DNA. The sample totals some 160,000 distinct CDR3 sequences. Germline V gene data show CDR1 as DFQATT and CDR2 as SNEGSKA (reference sequence). This CDR3 has 14 residues. The gene calls are TRBV20-1 and TRBJ2-5; the D call of TRBD1 rests on TCRdb alone, since no DNA is present to check it. This receptor was obtained from a human donor with ulcerative colitis or Crohn's disease, or a healthy co-twin of an affected twin (not recorded which). What was sequenced was blood. The CDR3 sequence is CSPLRTGGQETQYF.